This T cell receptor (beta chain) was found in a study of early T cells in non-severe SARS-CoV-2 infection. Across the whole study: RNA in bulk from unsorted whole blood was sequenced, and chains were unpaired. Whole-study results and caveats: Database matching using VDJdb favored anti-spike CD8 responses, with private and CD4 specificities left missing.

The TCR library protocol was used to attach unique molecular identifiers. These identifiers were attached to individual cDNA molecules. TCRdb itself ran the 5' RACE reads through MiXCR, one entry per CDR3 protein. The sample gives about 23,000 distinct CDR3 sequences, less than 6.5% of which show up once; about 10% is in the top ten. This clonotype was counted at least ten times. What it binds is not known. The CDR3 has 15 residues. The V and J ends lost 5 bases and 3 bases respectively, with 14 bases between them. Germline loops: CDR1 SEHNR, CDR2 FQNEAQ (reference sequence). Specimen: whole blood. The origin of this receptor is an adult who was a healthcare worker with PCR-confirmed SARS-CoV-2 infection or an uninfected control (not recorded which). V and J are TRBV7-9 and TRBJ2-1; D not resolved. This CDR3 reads CASSIIPPGYNEQFF. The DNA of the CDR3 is TGTGCCAGCAGCATAATTCCCCCGGGCTACAATGAGCAGTTCTTC.